What follows describes a single T cell receptor (beta chain). The ends were cut back, 5 bases at V and 1 base at J, with 11 bases in the middle. The CDR3 extends over 14 amino acids. CDR1 and CDR2 (germline): SGHAT, FQNNGV. The data derive from a study of early T cells in non-severe SARS-CoV-2 infection. Individual cDNA molecules carried attached unique molecular identifiers. From the 5' RACE reads, TCRdb called clonotypes with MiXCR, one entry per CDR3 protein. The table shows 32,000 or so distinct CDR3 sequences, with approximately 6.1% occurring only once. Sequenced input: whole blood. The rearrangement joins TRBV11-2 to TRBJ1-1, with D uncertain. The clonotype comes from an adult who was a healthcare worker with PCR-confirmed SARS-CoV-2 infection or an uninfected control (not recorded which). In nucleotides, the CDR3 is TGTGCCAGCAGCCTTCTGTCGGGGAACACTGAAGCTTTCTTT. Protein sequence: CASSLLSGNTEAFF.